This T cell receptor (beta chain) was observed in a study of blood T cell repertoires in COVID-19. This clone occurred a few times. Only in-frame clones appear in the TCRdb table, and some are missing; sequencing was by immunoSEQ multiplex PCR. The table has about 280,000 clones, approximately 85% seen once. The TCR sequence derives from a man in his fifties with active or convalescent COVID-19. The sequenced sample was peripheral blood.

The CDR3 DNA reads as TGCGCCAGCAGCTTGGAGGGAGATGGTCAGCCCCAGCATTTT. Residues: CASSLEGDGQPQHF. This sequence joins TRBV5-1 and TRBJ1-5; D is ambiguous. CDR1 is SGHRS and CDR2 is YFSETQ in the germline V gene. The ends were cut back, 0 bases at V and 6 bases at J, with 10 bases in the middle. This CDR3 spans 14 amino acids.